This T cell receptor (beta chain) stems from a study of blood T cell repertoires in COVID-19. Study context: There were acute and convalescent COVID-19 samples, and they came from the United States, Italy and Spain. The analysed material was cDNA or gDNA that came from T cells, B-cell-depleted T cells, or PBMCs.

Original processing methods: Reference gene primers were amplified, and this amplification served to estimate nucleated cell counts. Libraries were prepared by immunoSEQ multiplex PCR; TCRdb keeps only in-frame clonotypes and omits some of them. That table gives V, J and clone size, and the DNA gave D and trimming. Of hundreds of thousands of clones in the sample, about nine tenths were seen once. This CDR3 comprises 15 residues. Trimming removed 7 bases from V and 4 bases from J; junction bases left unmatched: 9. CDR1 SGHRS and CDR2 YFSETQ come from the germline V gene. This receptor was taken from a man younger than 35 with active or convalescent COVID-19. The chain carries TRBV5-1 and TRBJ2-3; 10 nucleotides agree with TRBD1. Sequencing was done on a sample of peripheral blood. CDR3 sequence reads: CASLRDRGPPDTQYF. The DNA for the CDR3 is TGCGCCAGCCTCCGGGACAGGGGTCCGCCAGATACGCAGTATTTT.